The clone carrying this T cell receptor beta chain has a count of ten or more. Antigen specificity is unknown. This record belongs to a study of T cells in Graves' hyperthyroidism and ophthalmopathy. The source material, RNA transcripts, was used to amplify TCR beta CDR3 regions. Researchers ran a first-round RT-PCR on the TCR CDR3 using the HTBI primer set. Each CDR3 protein is one row after TCRdb ran MiXCR on the multiplex PCR reads. Of under 450,000 distinct CDR3 sequences listed, about a sixth are singletons. Study-level points and caveats: Ophthalmopathy was model-predicted a median around 6.1 months pre-onset. Most clonotypes that expanded in the thyroid above 0.001 also showed up in blood.

The diagnoses drew upon clinical symptoms, serum thyroxine and TRAb, thyroid ultrasound and orbital computed tomography. Sequenced input: blood. The sequence was collected from a woman in her 30s with Graves' hyperthyroidism that later progressed to Graves' ophthalmopathy.

The CDR3 here is CASSQTGTGNYGYTF. The CDR3 DNA is TGTGCCAGCAGTCAAACCGGGACAGGGAACTATGGCTACACCTTC. The rearrangement uses TRBV27 and TRBJ1-2; 9 bases map to TRBD1. The germline V gene encodes CDR1 MNHEY and CDR2 SMNVEV (reference sequence). CDR3 length equals 15 residues. The V gene end was trimmed by 5 bases and the J gene end by 2 bases; junction bases not matched to a gene: 6.